A single sample gave rise to the 2 T cell receptor beta chains below, sequenced in a study of blood T cell repertoires in COVID-19 (dated by TCRdb to 2019 to 2021). The method behind the library was the immunoSEQ multiplex PCR assay. TCRdb mirrors the immuneACCESS table, restricted to in-frame sequences. Some clones are absent from its copies; in checked studies, under half trace to an unresolved V gene, and the reason for the others is unknown. The sample table contains roughly 300,000 clones; only one count was recorded for almost 85% of them. Approximately 7.9% of the sample is taken by the ten largest. The sequenced material came from peripheral blood. These receptors were taken from a human donor in a cohort sampled during active COVID-19.

V usage is TRBV21-1 and J usage is TRBJ1-1; TRBD1 is taken as the D call from the table, unchecked against the DNA. TRBV21-1 is a pseudogene segment. The CDR3 consists of 15 residues. In DNA form, the CDR3 reads TGTGCCAGCAGCAAAGCGTTCAGGGTTTGTACTGAAGCTTTCTTT. This gives the protein CASSKAFRVCTEAFF.

This chain uses TRBV19 with TRBJ2-2, with D possibly being TRBD1 (5 bases). Germline V gene lookup returns CDR1 LNHDA and CDR2 SQIVND (reference sequence). The CDR3 totals 14 residues. V was trimmed by 3 bases and J by 4 bases, leaving 9 bases between them. CDR3 sequence (DNA): TGTGCCAGTAGTATTACAGGAATCACCGGGGAGCTGTTTTTT. Residues: CASSITGITGELFF.